This TCR beta chain was obtained from a study of cytomegalovirus exposure and HLA in healthy donors. The PCR had 60 Vbeta and 13 Jbeta primers. Assay: immunoSEQ multiplex PCR; the TCRdb copy retains only in-frame clones and omits some. Of just over 150,000 clones in the sample, around four fifths were seen once. Germline CDR1 SGHAT, CDR2 FQNNGV. The CDR3 length is 17 residues. The V end was cut by 5 bases, the J end by 0 bases, with 19 bases between. Notes on the study in general: There were some V segments, including TRBV6-2 and TRBV6-3, excluded as indistinguishable. It was reported in a later analysis that an Asian-associated ancestry cluster showed fewer N-insertions than the approximately 690-donor mean. While the bulk of TCR sequences proved rare, some public TCRs turned up in many donors.

In the case of this clone: Antigen: not known.

The receptor's source is a female donor in good health and CMV-seronegative. The sample was PBMCs. V and J are TRBV11-2 and TRBJ1-2; D remains ambiguous. CDR3 sequence reads: CASSPGGRTGPNYGYTF. In nucleotides, the CDR3 is TGTGCCAGCAGCCCGGGAGGCAGGACGGGTCCTAACTATGGCTACACCTTC.